This TCR beta chain was captured in a study of CD8+ T cells in alopecia areata. Findings and caveats of the study: Mice showed TCR sharing more clearly than patients did, possibly owing to HLA. In scalp and blood during tofacitinib, many expanded lesional clones persisted.

Stated treatment: oral pan-JAK inhibitor, 5-10 mg twice daily. Once RNA had been extracted, it was reverse transcribed into cDNA to act as the sequencing template. Assay used: immunoSEQ multiplex PCR; TCRdb lists only in-frame clones, some missing. Among roughly 190,000 clones listed, around 60% were seen once. To note about this clone: Its antigen is unidentified.

The source of this sequence is a human donor with alopecia areata. Specimen: CD4+ T cells sorted from blood, collected at week 4, from a patient treated with tofacitinib.

The CDR3 region is CASSEEFAGKNIQYF. CDR3 DNA: TGTGCCAGCAGTGAAGAGTTTGCGGGTAAAAACATTCAGTACTTC. J is TRBJ2-4 and V is TRBV2, with a possible D match to TRBD2 (5 bases). Trimming removed 1 base from V and 4 bases from J, with 11 bases in between. The germline V gene encodes CDR1 SNHLY and CDR2 FYNNEI. This CDR3 comprises 15 residues.